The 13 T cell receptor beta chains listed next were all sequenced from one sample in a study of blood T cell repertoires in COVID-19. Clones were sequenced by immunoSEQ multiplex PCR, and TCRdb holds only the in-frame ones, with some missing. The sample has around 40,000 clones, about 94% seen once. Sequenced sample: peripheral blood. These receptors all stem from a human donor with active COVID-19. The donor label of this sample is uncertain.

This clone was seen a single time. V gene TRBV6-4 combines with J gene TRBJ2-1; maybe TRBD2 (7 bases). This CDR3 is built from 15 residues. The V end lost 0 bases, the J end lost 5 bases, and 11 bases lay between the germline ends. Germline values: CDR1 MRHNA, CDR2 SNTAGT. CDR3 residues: CASSDSGGPNNEQFF. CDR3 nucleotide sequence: TGTGCCAGCAGTGACTCGGGGGGGCCGAACAATGAGCAGTTCTTC.

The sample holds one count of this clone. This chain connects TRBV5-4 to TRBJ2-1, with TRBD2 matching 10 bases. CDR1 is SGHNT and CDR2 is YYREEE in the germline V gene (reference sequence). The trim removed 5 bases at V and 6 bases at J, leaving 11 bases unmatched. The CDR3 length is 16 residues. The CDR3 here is CASSGSSGGAFNEQFF. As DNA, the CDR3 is TGTGCCAGCAGTGGGAGCAGCGGGGGGGCGTTCAATGAGCAGTTCTTC.

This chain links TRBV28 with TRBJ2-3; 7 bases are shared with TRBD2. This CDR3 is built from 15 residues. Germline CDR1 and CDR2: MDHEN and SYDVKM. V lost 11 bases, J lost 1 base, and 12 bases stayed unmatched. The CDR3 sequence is CASDGTNRGTDTQYF. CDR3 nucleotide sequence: TGTGCCTCCGACGGGACTAACCGTGGCACAGATACGCAGTATTTT.

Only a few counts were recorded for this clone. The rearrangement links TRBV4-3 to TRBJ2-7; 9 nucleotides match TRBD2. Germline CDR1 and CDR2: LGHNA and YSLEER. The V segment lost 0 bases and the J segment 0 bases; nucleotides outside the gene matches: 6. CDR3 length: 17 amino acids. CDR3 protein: CASSQDMASGTSYEQYF. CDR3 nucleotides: TGCGCCAGCAGCCAAGATATGGCTAGCGGGACCTCCTACGAGCAGTACTTC.

The CDR3 bases are TGCGCCAGCAGCCGTAGCGGGAGTCGGGACAATGAGCAGTTCTTC. Protein sequence: CASSRSGSRDNEQFF. The rearrangement joins TRBV5-1 to TRBJ2-1, with TRBD2 identical over 9 bases. Trimming took 4 bases from V and 5 from J; bases not matched to a gene: 7. Germline CDR1 SGHRS, CDR2 YFSETQ. The length of the CDR3 is 15 residues.

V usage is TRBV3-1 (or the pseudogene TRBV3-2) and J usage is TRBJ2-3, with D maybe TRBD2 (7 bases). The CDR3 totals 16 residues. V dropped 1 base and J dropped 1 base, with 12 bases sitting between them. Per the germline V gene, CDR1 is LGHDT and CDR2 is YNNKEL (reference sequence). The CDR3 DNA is TGTGCCAGCAGCCAAGGCCCGGGGGGCGGCACAGATACGCAGTATTTT. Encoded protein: CASSQGPGGGTDTQYF.

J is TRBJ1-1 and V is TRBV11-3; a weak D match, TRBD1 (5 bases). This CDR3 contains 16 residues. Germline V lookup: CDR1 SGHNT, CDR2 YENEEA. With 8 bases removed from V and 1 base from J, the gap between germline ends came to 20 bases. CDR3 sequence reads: CASLRGGSGRNTEAFF. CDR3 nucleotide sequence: TGTGCCAGCCTGCGGGGGGGGTCAGGTCGGAACACTGAAGCTTTCTTT.

The CDR3 protein is CASSVTAGGGLYEQYF. The CDR3 DNA follows: TGTGCCAGCAGCGTTACCGCTGGGGGGGGGCTCTACGAGCAGTACTTC. V and J are TRBV9 and TRBJ2-7, with D perhaps matching TRBD2 (7 bases). Trimming removed 2 bases at V and 3 bases at J, with 18 bases between. In germline, CDR1 is SGDLS, CDR2 YYNGEE. The CDR3 contains 16 residues.

CDR3 residues: CASSLDAGANYGYTF. In nucleotides, the CDR3 is TGTGCCAGCAGCTTAGACGCGGGGGCGAACTATGGCTACACCTTC. This sequence joins TRBV7-2 and TRBJ1-2; possibly TRBD1 for D (6 bases). From germline, CDR1 is SGHTA and CDR2 FQGNSA. The CDR3 sequence is 15 residues long. V was pared by 1 base and J by 2 bases, with 11 bases between.

CDR3 in amino acids: CASSEGQTAGLAGWGSYNEQFF. CDR3 DNA sequence: TGTGCCAGCAGTGAAGGGCAAACGGCGGGACTAGCGGGGTGGGGCTCCTACAATGAGCAGTTCTTC. The rearrangement uses TRBV6-1 and TRBJ2-1; 13 bases fit TRBD2. The CDR3 is 22 residues long. Germline CDR1 MNHNS, CDR2 SASEGT. V was clipped by 1 base and J by 0 bases; unmatched bases: 15.

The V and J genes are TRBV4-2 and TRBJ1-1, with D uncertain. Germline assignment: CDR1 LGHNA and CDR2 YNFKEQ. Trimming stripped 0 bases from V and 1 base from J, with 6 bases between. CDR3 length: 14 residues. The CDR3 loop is CASSQEPGNTEAFF. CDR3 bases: TGTGCCAGCAGCCAAGAACCAGGGAACACTGAAGCTTTCTTT.

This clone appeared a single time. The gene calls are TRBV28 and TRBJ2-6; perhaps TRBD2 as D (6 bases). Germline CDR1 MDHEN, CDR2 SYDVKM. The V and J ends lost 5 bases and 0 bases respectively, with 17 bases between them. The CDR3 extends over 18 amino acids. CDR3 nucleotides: TGTGCCAGCAGTCCTGCGGGCGGGAAGCCCTCTGGGGCCAACGTCCTGACTTTC. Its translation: CASSPAGGKPSGANVLTF.

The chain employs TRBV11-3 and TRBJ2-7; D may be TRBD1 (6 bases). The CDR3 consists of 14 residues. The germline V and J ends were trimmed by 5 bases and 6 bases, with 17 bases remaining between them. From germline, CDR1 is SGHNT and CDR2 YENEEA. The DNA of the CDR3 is TGTGCCAGCAGCAACCGGGACAACCTCCCCGAGCAGTACTTC. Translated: CASSNRDNLPEQYF.